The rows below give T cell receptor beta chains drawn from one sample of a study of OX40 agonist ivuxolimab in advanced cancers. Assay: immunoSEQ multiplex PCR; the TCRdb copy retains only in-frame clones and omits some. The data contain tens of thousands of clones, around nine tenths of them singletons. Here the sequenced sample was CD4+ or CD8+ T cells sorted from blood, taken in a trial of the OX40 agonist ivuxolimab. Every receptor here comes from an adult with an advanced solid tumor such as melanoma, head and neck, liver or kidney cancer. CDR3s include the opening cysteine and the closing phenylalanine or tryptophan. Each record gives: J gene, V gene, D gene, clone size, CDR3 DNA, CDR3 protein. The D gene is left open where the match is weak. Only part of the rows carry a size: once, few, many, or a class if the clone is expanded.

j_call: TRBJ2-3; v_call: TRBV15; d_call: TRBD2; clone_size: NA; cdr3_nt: TGTGCCACCAGCAGTAGCGGGGGCACAGATACGCAGTATTTT; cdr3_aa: CATSSSGGTDTQYF
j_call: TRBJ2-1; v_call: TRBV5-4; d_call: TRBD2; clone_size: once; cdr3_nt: TGTGCCAGCAGCTCCCGGACTAGCGGGGGATACAATGAGCAGTTCTTC; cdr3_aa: CASSSRTSGGYNEQFF
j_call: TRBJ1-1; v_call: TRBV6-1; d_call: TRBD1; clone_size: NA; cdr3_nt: TGTGCCAGCACCCCGTCGGGACAGTGGAACACTGAAGCTTTCTTT; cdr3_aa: CASTPSGQWNTEAFF
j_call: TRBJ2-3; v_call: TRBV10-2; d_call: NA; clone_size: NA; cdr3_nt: TGCGCCAGCAGTGAAGACAAGCGGTGGAGTACGCAGTATTTT; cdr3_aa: CASSEDKRWSTQYF
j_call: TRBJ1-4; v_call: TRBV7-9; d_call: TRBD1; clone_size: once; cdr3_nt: TGTGCCAGCAGCCCTAGCGGACAGGGGGCGAGTAATGAAAAACTGTTTTTT; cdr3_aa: CASSPSGQGASNEKLFF
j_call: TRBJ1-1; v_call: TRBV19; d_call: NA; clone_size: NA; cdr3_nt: TGTGCCAGTACTTCGTGGAGAAACACTGAAGCTTTCTTT; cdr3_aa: CASTSWRNTEAFF
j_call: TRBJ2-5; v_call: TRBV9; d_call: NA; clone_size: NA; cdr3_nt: TGTGCCAGCAGCGTATTAGGGGGGGAGACCCAGTACTTC; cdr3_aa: CASSVLGGETQYF
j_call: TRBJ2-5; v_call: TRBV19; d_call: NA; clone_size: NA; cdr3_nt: TGTGCCAGTAGTATGGGTCAGGGAAGGGAGACCCAGTACTTC; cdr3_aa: CASSMGQGRETQYF
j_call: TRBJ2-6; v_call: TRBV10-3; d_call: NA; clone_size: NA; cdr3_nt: TGTGCCATCAGTGAGTCGGACTCTGGGGCCAACGTCCTGACTTTC; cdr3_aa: CAISESDSGANVLTF
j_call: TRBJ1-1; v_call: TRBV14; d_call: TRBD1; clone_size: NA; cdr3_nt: TGTGCCAGCAGCCGGGACAGGGGGGTAAGAGCTTTCTTT; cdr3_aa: CASSRDRGVRAFF
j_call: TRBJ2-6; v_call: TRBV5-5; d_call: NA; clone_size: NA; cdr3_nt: TGTGCCAGCAGCTTGGTTGCGGTCTCTGGGGCCAACGTCCTGACTTTC; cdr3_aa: CASSLVAVSGANVLTF
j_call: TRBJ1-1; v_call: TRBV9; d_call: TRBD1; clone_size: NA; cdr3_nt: TGTGCCAGCAGCTCAAGGACAGGGGGGAACACTGAAGCTTTCTTT; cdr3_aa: CASSSRTGGNTEAFF
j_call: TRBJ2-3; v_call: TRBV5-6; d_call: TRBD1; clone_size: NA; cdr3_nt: TGTGCCAGCAGCTTGGACAGGGGGGGCACAGATACGCAGTATTTT; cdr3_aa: CASSLDRGGTDTQYF
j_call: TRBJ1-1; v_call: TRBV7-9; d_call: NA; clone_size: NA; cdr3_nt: TGTGCCAGCAATCTTCTGAACACTGAAGCTTTCTTT; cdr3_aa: CASNLLNTEAFF
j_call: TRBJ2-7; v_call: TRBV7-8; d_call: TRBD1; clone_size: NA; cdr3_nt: TGTGCCAGCAGCCCAACAGGACAGGTCTGGGCGGTAGGGTACTTC; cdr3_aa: CASSPTGQVWAVGYF
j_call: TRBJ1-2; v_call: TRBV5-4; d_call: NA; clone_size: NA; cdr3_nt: TGTGCCAGCAGCTCTACCCCGGGACCACCAAGCAATGGCTACACCTTC; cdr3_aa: CASSSTPGPPSNGYTF
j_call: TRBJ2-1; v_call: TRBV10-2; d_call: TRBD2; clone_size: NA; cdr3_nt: TGCGCCAGCAGTTCAGCCGGGACTAGCTACAATGAGCAGTTCTTC; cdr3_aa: CASSSAGTSYNEQFF
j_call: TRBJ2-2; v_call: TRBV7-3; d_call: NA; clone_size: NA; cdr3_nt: TGTGCCAGCAGCTTATCGGCCCTAGCTACCGGGGAGCTGTTTTTT; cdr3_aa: CASSLSALATGELFF
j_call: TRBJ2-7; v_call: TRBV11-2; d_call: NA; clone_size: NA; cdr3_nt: TGTGCCAGCAGCTTAAGGTGGCAGAGCTCCTACGAGCAGTACTTC; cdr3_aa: CASSLRWQSSYEQYF
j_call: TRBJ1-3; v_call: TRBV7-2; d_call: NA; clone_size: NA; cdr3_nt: TGTGCCAGCAGCTTAGTTTTTAGTCCTTCTGGAAACACCATATATTTT; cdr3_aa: CASSLVFSPSGNTIYF
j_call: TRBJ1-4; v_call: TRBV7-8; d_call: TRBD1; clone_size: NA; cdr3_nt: TGTGCCAGCAGCTCTCGACAGGGTAATGAAAAACTGTTTTTT; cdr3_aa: CASSSRQGNEKLFF
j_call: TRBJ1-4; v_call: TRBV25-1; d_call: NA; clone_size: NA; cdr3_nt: TGTGCCAGCAGTGAATGGGGAGCAGCAACTAATGAAAAACTGTTTTTT; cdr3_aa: CASSEWGAATNEKLFF
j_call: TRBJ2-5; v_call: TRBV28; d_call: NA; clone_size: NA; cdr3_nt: TGTGCCAGCAGTTTACCCGGGGATAGGGAGACCCAGTACTTC; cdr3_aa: CASSLPGDRETQYF
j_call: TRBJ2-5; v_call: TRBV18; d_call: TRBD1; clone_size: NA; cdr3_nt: TGTGCCAGCTCCCTCGACAGGGGGCAGGAGGAGACCCAGTACTTC; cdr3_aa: CASSLDRGQEETQYF
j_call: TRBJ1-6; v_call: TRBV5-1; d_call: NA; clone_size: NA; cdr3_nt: TGCGCCAACAGCCTCCAAAGCAGGGGTGATTCACCCCTCCACTTT; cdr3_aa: CANSLQSRGDSPLHF
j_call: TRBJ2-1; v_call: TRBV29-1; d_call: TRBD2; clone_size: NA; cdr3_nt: TGCAGCGTAGCGACTAGCGGTCGCGGTGAGCAGTTCTTC; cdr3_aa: CSVATSGRGEQFF
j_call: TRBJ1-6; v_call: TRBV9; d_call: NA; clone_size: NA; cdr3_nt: TGTGCCAGCAGCGTTAAATTGGCCTCACCCCTCCACTTT; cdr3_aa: CASSVKLASPLHF
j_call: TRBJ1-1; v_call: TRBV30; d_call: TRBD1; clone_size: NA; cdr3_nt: TGTGCCTCTCAGGGGGATAGGAGCACTGAAGCTTTCTTT; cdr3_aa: CASQGDRSTEAFF
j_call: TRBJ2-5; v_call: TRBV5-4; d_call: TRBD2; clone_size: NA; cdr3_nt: TGTGCCAGCAGCTATGGACTAGCGGGGCAAGAGACCCAGTACTTC; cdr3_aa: CASSYGLAGQETQYF
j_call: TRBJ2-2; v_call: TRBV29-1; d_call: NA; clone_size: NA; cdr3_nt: TGCAGCGGAATGAGACGGACCGCGAACACCGGGGAGCTGTTTTTT; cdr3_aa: CSGMRRTANTGELFF
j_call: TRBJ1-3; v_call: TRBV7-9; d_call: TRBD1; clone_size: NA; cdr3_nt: TGTGCCAGCAGCTTTTACAGGGGAGCCTCTGGAAACACCATATATTTT; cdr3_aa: CASSFYRGASGNTIYF
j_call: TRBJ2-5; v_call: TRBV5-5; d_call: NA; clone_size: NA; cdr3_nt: TGTGCCAGCAGCTTGGATAGCCCGTCAGGCCAAGAGACCCAGTACTTC; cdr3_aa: CASSLDSPSGQETQYF
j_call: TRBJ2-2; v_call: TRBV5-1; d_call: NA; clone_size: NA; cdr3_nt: TGCGCCAGCAGCTCACTGACACTCGGGGAGCTGTTTTTT; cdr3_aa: CASSSLTLGELFF
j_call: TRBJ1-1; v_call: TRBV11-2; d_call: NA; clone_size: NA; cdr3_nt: TGTGCCAGCAGCTCCCTAGGGGGAACTACTCAAGCTTTCTTT; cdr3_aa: CASSSLGGTTQAFF
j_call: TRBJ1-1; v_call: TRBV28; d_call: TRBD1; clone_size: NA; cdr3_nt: TGTGCCAGCAGCGTCACAGGGGCGTCATACACTGAAGCTTTCTTT; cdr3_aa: CASSVTGASYTEAFF
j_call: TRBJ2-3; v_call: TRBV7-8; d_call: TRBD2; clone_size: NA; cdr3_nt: TGTGCCAGCAGCTTAGTTAGCACTCGGGAGGGAAATACGCAGTATTTT; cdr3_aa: CASSLVSTREGNTQYF
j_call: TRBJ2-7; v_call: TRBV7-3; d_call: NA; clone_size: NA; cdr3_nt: TGTGCCAGCAGCTTAGGGGGCGGCAGGTCCTACGAGCAGTACTTC; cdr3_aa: CASSLGGGRSYEQYF
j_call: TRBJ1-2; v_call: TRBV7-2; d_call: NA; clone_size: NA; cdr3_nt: TGTGCCAGCAGCCTGGATGCGGGGAACTATGGCTACACCTTC; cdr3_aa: CASSLDAGNYGYTF
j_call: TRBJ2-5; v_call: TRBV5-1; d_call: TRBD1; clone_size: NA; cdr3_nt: TGCGCCAGCAGCTTTAGGGACAGCTCGGAGACCCAGTACTTC; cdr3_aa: CASSFRDSSETQYF
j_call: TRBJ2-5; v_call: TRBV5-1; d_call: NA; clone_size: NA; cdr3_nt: TGCGCCAGCAGCTTGGGTAGCTCGGGGGGCCCAATCCAAGAGACCCAGTACTTC; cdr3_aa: CASSLGSSGGPIQETQYF